The 29 T cell receptor beta chains in this list originate from one sample, sequenced in a study of shared clonotypes between healthy human individuals (dated by TCRdb to 2019 to 2021). The library was built by means of the immunoSEQ multiplex PCR assay. The source is immuneACCESS, and TCRdb retained only in-frame sequences with V and J called. Part of the clones is not carried over; for the studies checked, unresolved V genes explain less than half of this, and the remainder is unexplained. The sample table holds approximately 2.3 million clones, of which approximately 95% were seen once. Together, the top ten hold about 0.39% of the sample. Sequencing was performed on naive CD4+ T cells from PBMCs. Sample cell subset or site, as interpreted from the label and publication: CD45RA+ positively selected. The receptors come from a young man in good health. Some clones in this sample may be carry-over from other donors' samples.

The chain links TRBV5-4 to TRBJ2-1, with 8 bases fitting TRBD2. Unmatched junction bases numbered 9, after V lost 2 bases and J lost 8 bases. Per the germline V gene, CDR1 is SGHNT and CDR2 is YYREEE (reference sequence). The CDR3 consists of 15 residues. CDR3 in DNA: TGTGCCAGCAGCTTAGGCGGGAGGCTTGTCGATGAGCAGTTCTTC. It yields the protein CASSLGGRLVDEQFF.

The J gene is TRBJ2-4, the V gene TRBV7-2; 12 bases line up with TRBD2. Germline V gene sequence: CDR1 SGHTA, CDR2 FQGNSA. V lost 3 bases, J lost 2 bases, and 5 bases stayed unmatched. The CDR3 length is 17 residues. The CDR3, as DNA: TGTGCCAGCAGCTTCCTAGCGGGAGGGTATACCAAAAACATTCAGTACTTC. This encodes CASSFLAGGYTKNIQYF.

The chain is built from TRBV5-8 and TRBJ1-4, with D possibly TRBD1 on 5 matching bases. Germline V lookup: CDR1 SGHTS, CDR2 YDEGEE. V was shortened by 3 bases and J by 4 bases, with 13 bases between the two germline ends. The CDR3 loop spans 15 amino acids. CDR3 in DNA: TGTGCCAGCAGCTACACGGGGACCGGTAATGAAAAACTGTTTTTT. Translation gives CASSYTGTGNEKLFF.

The V call is TRBV5-1, the J call TRBJ1-5; D not certain. V lost 0 bases and J 3 bases, leaving 7 bases between the germline ends. Germline V CDR1 and CDR2: SGHRS, YFSETQ. The CDR3 has 14 residues. The CDR3 region is CASSLGSLNQPQHF. CDR3 in DNA: TGCGCCAGCAGCTTGGGATCCCTCAATCAGCCCCAGCATTTT.

This chain joins TRBV18 and TRBJ2-7; 9 nucleotides match TRBD1. Germline loops: CDR1 KGHSH, CDR2 LQKENI. V lost 1 base, J lost 4 bases, and 11 bases stayed unmatched. This CDR3 is built from 17 residues. CDR3 bases: TGTGCCAGCTCACCACTCGGCGGGACAGGGCTTTCATACGAGCAGTACTTC. It is translated as CASSPLGGTGLSYEQYF. The variable domain in full, with the rest retrieved from reference TRBV18 and TRBJ2-7, is NAGVMQNPRHLVRRRGQEARLRCSPMKGHSHVYWYRQLPEEGLKFMVYLQKENIIDESGMPKERFSAEFPKEGPSILRIQQVVRGDSAAYFCASSPLGGTGLSYEQYFGPGTRLTVT.

The chain joins TRBV7-6 to TRBJ2-4; 8 bases line up with TRBD2. With V trimmed by 1 base and J by 7 bases, 12 bases remained unmatched. Germline assignment: CDR1 SGHVS and CDR2 FNYEAQ. The CDR3 totals 17 residues. The CDR3 loop is CASSLGWSGSSRNIQYF. CDR3 DNA sequence: TGTGCCAGCAGCTTAGGTTGGAGCGGGAGTAGTCGGAACATTCAGTACTTC. The full variable domain, completed using reference TRBV7-6 and TRBJ2-4, is GAGVSQSPRYKVTKRGQDVALRCDPISGHVSLYWYRQALGQGPEFLTYFNYEAQQDKSGLPNDRFSAERPEGSISTLTIQRTEQRDSAMYRCASSLGWSGSSRNIQYFGAGTRLSVL.

V gene TRBV2 combines with J gene TRBJ1-2; D possibly corresponds to TRBD1 (5 bases). This CDR3 contains 13 residues. The V end lost 2 bases, the J end lost 9 bases, and 13 bases lay between the germline ends. Germline V lookup: CDR1 SNHLY, CDR2 FYNNEI. CDR3 protein: CASSEHGGESYTF. CDR3 nucleotide sequence: TGTGCCAGCAGTGAACACGGGGGTGAGAGCTACACCTTC.

The chain links TRBV5-1 to TRBJ2-3; D is ambiguous. V shed 1 base and J shed 2 bases, with 20 bases lying between them. In germline, CDR1 is SGHRS, CDR2 YFSETQ. This CDR3 comprises 18 residues. CDR3 region: CASSLSGPTSLSTDTQYF. The CDR3 bases are TGCGCCAGCAGCTTGTCGGGTCCGACTTCCCTTTCCACAGATACGCAGTATTTT.

This chain connects TRBV11-2 to TRBJ1-1; no clear D gene. Trimming cost V 6 bases and J 2 bases, with 7 bases left between them. Germline CDR1 reads SGHAT; CDR2 reads FQNNGV. The CDR3 spans 12 residues. The CDR3 is CASRGFNTEAFF. The CDR3 bases are TGTGCCAGCAGGGGGTTCAACACTGAAGCTTTCTTT. Using reference TRBV11-2 and TRBJ1-1 for the parts outside the CDR3, the full variable domain is EAGVAQSPRYKIIEKRQSVAFWCNPISGHATLYWYQQILGQGPKLLIQFQNNGVVDDSQLPKDRFSAERLKGVDSTLKIQPAKLEDSAVYLCASRGFNTEAFFGQGTRLTVV.

Comments on this clone: Mismatch with germline at one junction end may stem from a read error. This sequence joins TRBV2 and TRBJ2-1, with D maybe TRBD1 (7 bases). CDR3 size: 13 residues. The V gene's germline CDR1 is SNHLY and CDR2 FYNNEI. CDR3 region: CASSAVNRAGGIF. CDR3 coding DNA: TGTGCCAGCAGTGCGGTTAATCGGGCAGGGGGGATCTTC.

The chain combines TRBV6-5 with TRBJ2-5, with a tentative D call TRBD2 (5 bases). Trimming stripped 9 bases from V and 5 bases from J, with 13 bases between. The CDR3 is 12 residues long. The V gene's germline CDR1 is MNHEY and CDR2 SVGAGI. The CDR3 bases are TGTGCCAGTCGGGGTGACCTGGAGACCCAGTACTTC. It yields the protein CASRGDLETQYF.

Of note for this clone: This sample includes further DNA sequences coding for the same CDR3. The genes are TRBV5-1 and TRBJ2-7; 8 positions match TRBD2. The CDR3 contains 13 residues. The V segment lost 1 base and the J segment 3 bases; nucleotides outside the gene matches: 0. CDR1 and CDR2 from the germline V gene are SGHRS and YFSETQ. Here the CDR3 DNA reads TGCGCCAGCAGCTTGCTAGCGGGCTACGAGCAGTACTTC. Amino acids: CASSLLAGYEQYF.

The V gene is TRBV7-2, the J gene TRBJ1-5, with 9 bases fitting TRBD1. V lost 4 bases to trimming and J lost 6 bases; unmatched junction nucleotides: 7. The CDR3 has 15 amino acids. Germline V lookup: CDR1 SGHTA, CDR2 FQGNSA. The chain's CDR3 is CASSSINRGLQPQHF. DNA for the CDR3: TGTGCCAGCAGCTCGATCAACAGGGGGCTTCAGCCCCAGCATTTT. Full variable domain (rest looked up from reference TRBV7-2 and TRBJ1-5): GAGVSQSPSNKVTEKGKDVELRCDPISGHTALYWYRQSLGQGLEFLIYFQGNSAPDKSGLPSDRFSAERTGGSVSTLTIQRTQQEDSAVYLCASSSINRGLQPQHFGDGTRLSIL.

This chain links TRBV10-3 with TRBJ2-7, with 9 bases identical to TRBD2. V gave up 5 bases and J gave up 5 bases; unmatched junction bases: 7. This CDR3 has 14 residues. CDR1 is ENHRY, CDR2 SYGVKD, per germline. For the CDR3, the DNA is TGTGCCATCAGTCGACGGACTAGCGCAAACGAGCAGTACTTC. Encoded protein: CAISRRTSANEQYF.

This clone was detected once. This chain joins TRBV27 and TRBJ2-6; tentative D call: TRBD2 (5 bases). The length of the CDR3 is 18 residues. Per the germline V gene, CDR1 is MNHEY and CDR2 is SMNVEV (reference sequence). V lost 2 bases and J 0 bases, leaving 14 bases between the germline ends. CDR3 amino acids: CASSLSGVVISGANVLTF. For the CDR3, the DNA is TGTGCCAGCAGTTTAAGCGGCGTAGTGATCTCTGGGGCCAACGTCCTGACTTTC.

The gene calls are TRBV5-1 and TRBJ2-1, with TRBD2 matching over 11 bases. The germline gives CDR1 SGHRS, CDR2 YFSETQ. The V gene end was trimmed by 4 bases and the J gene end by 8 bases; junction bases not matched to a gene: 8. The CDR3 sequence is 15 residues long. The CDR3 here is CASSAASGRYDEQFF. CDR3 nucleotides: TGCGCCAGCAGCGCGGCTAGCGGGAGGTACGATGAGCAGTTCTTC.

The rearrangement uses TRBV5-1 and TRBJ2-7, with TRBD1 identical over 9 bases. V gave up 4 bases and J gave up 4 bases; unmatched junction bases: 9. This CDR3 spans 15 amino acids. Germline V gene sequence: CDR1 SGHRS, CDR2 YFSETQ. The CDR3: CASSQGQGPQYEQYF. CDR3 nucleotides: TGCGCCAGCAGCCAAGGACAGGGGCCGCAATACGAGCAGTACTTC.

V is TRBV28 and J is TRBJ2-1; 10 positions agree with TRBD1. V shed 3 bases, J shed 7 bases, and the junction held 6 bases outside the gene matches. Per germline, CDR1 MDHEN and CDR2 SYDVKM. The CDR3 has 15 amino acids. DNA of the CDR3: TGTGCCAGCAGTTTCGGGGGACAGGGGAGGAATGAGCAGTTCTTC. Its protein is CASSFGGQGRNEQFF.

This chain links TRBV2 with TRBJ2-7, with D perhaps matching TRBD1 (6 bases). The CDR3 extends over 16 amino acids. V was trimmed by 7 bases and J by 3 bases, leaving 22 bases between them. Germline loops: CDR1 SNHLY, CDR2 FYNNEI. This chain's CDR3 is CASTQPLGTGSYEQYF. CDR3 coding DNA: TGTGCCAGCACCCAACCTCTCGGTACAGGGAGCTACGAGCAGTACTTC.

The rearrangement uses TRBV7-3 and TRBJ1-4, with 8 bases lining up with TRBD1. The CDR3 sequence is 13 residues long. From germline, CDR1 is SGHTA and CDR2 FQGTGA. Losses at the gene ends were 5 bases for V and 7 bases for J; bases not matched to a gene: 3. CDR3 sequence: CASSEDRVEKLFF. The CDR3 nucleotides read TGTGCCAGCAGCGAGGACAGGGTTGAAAAACTGTTTTTT.

The gene calls are TRBV6-1 and TRBJ2-7; 7 bases match TRBD2. V shed 4 bases and J 2 bases; nucleotides not matched to a gene: 5. This CDR3 is built from 14 residues. From germline, CDR1 is MNHNS and CDR2 SASEGT. The chain's CDR3 is CASSGVRGTYEQYF. CDR3 nucleotides: TGTGCCAGCAGTGGGGTGCGGGGGACCTACGAGCAGTACTTC.

As to this clone: The junction and the germline gene differ at one end; a read error may be behind it. The V gene is TRBV28, the J gene TRBJ2-5; no clear D gene. This CDR3 contains 11 residues. The germline gives CDR1 MDHEN, CDR2 SYDVKM. The CDR3 DNA is TGTGCCAGCACTTTAGGGAAGACCCAGTACTTC. This codes for CASTLGKTQYF.

The chain links TRBV19 to TRBJ1-5; TRBD1 is a possible D gene (5 bases). Deletions cut 6 bases from V and 5 bases from J, with 14 bases between. Germline assignment: CDR1 LNHDA and CDR2 SQIVND (reference sequence). The CDR3 length is 14 residues. The CDR3 loop is CASRVGRADQPQHF. The CDR3 nucleotides are TGTGCCAGTAGGGTGGGGCGGGCTGATCAGCCCCAGCATTTT. The complete variable domain, with remaining parts taken from reference TRBV19 and TRBJ1-5, reads DGGITQSPKYLFRKEGQNVTLSCEQNLNHDAMYWYRQDPGQGLRLIYYSQIVNDFQKGDIAEGYSVSREKKESFPLTVTSAQKNPTAFYLCASRVGRADQPQHFGDGTRLSIL.

The chain is built from TRBV28 and TRBJ2-3; a weak D match, TRBD1 (6 bases). This CDR3 is 14 amino acids long. CDR1 is MDHEN, CDR2 SYDVKM, per germline. The V end lost 3 bases, the J end lost 4 bases, and 11 bases lay between the germline ends. CDR3 sequence (DNA): TGTGCCAGCAGTTTTTCAGGGGCAGCAGATACGCAGTATTTT. Translating it yields CASSFSGAADTQYF. The variable domain in full, with the rest retrieved from reference TRBV28 and TRBJ2-3, is DVKVTQSSRYLVKRTGEKVFLECVQDMDHENMFWYRQDPGLGLRLIYFSYDVKMKEKGDIPEGYSVSREKKERFSLILESASTNQTSMYLCASSFSGAADTQYFGPGTRLTVL.

The rearrangement uses TRBV11-2 and TRBJ1-1; TRBD1 matches 8 bases. The CDR3 has 15 amino acids. Trimming at V came to 7 bases and at J to 5 bases, leaving 12 bases not matched to a gene. The germline gives CDR1 SGHAT, CDR2 FQNNGV. The CDR3 coding sequence is TGTGCCAGCACCCCACCCAGACAGGGGAGGACTGAAGCTTTCTTT. Translating gives CASTPPRQGRTEAFF.

V and J are TRBV5-5 and TRBJ2-7; no clear D. V gave up 4 bases and J gave up 0 bases, with 14 bases separating them. CDR1 and CDR2 from the germline V gene are SGHKS and YYEKEE (reference sequence). The CDR3 loop spans 15 amino acids. The CDR3 sequence: CASSAPGWSSYEQYF. CDR3 DNA: TGTGCCAGCAGCGCCCCGGGCTGGAGCTCCTACGAGCAGTACTTC.

The V gene is TRBV5-1, the J gene TRBJ2-3, with 10 bases identical to TRBD2. The CDR3 sequence is 16 residues long. From germline, CDR1 is SGHRS and CDR2 YFSETQ. The J segment lost 0 bases and the V segment lost 3 bases, leaving 4 bases of the junction unmatched. CDR3: CASSSGLAFSTDTQYF. The DNA for the CDR3 is TGCGCCAGCAGCTCGGGACTAGCGTTTAGCACAGATACGCAGTATTTT.

The chain has TRBV15 and TRBJ2-1; D not certain. This CDR3 has 11 amino acids. The V and J ends lost 4 bases and 3 bases respectively, with 1 base between them. The V gene's germline CDR1 is LNHNV and CDR2 YYDKDF (reference sequence). The CDR3 loop is CATSNYNEQFF. The DNA for the CDR3 is TGTGCCACCAGCAACTACAATGAGCAGTTCTTC.

The rearrangement uses TRBV5-1 and TRBJ1-5; D gene uncertain. CDR1 and CDR2 from the germline V gene are SGHRS and YFSETQ. The V end was cut by 0 bases, the J end by 8 bases, with 12 bases between. The CDR3 sequence is 14 residues long. The CDR3 reads CASSLGSGIKPQHF. CDR3 sequence (DNA): TGCGCCAGCAGCTTGGGGTCTGGGATCAAGCCCCAGCATTTT.